This paragraph covers one T cell receptor beta chain sequence. The sample is drawn from a study of T cells expressing NK-cell markers. Study as a whole: Each TCR beta repertoire originated in sorted T cells that were CD3+CD56+NKG2C+, CD3+CD56+NKG2C- or CD3+CD56-NKG2C+.

Researchers built TCR beta cDNA using 5'RACE template switching with UMIs. TCRdb reprocessed the 5' RACE reads; each CDR3 protein has one entry and no DNA is given. The sample features approximately 550,000 distinct CDR3 sequences, with less than 4.5% in its top ten. This CDR3 spans 16 amino acids. Per the germline V gene, CDR1 is SGHRS and CDR2 is YFSETQ. The TCR comes from a man aged 18-30 years in good health. The sequencing input was blood T cells: a sorted CD56 or NKG2C T cell subset, CD4+ or CD8+ T cells, or bulk PBMC T cells (not recorded which). The chain uses TRBV5-1 and TRBJ2-5; TCRdb outputs TRBD1, but without DNA this stays unchecked. CDR3 amino acids: CASSSGTGGERETQYF.